The 29 T cell receptor beta chains below all came from one sample that was sequenced in a study of shared clonotypes between healthy human individuals. Generated by immunoSEQ multiplex PCR, the TCRdb table keeps only in-frame clones and is missing some. The sample records 400,000 to 600,000 clones, almost 80% being singletons. Sequencing was carried out using PBMCs. The receptors originated from a woman aged 40 to 50 in good health. Some clones in this sample may be carry-over from other donors' samples.

This clone has more than one count but fewer than ten. In DNA form, the CDR3 reads TGTGCCAGCAGTGGAGGAAGGGGAGGATATGGCTACACCTTC. This gives the protein CASSGGRGGYGYTF. The chain combines TRBV5-4 with TRBJ1-2; perhaps TRBD1 as D (5 bases). The CDR3 extends over 14 amino acids. Germline V gene sequence: CDR1 SGHNT, CDR2 YYREEE (reference sequence). The V end was cut by 5 bases, the J end by 5 bases, with 16 bases between.

This clone has just a few counts. The chain joins TRBV19 to TRBJ2-5, with 7 nucleotides matching TRBD1. From germline, CDR1 is LNHDA and CDR2 SQIVND (reference sequence). The V segment lost 5 bases and the J segment 2 bases; nucleotides outside the gene matches: 5. The CDR3 runs 14 residues. The CDR3 loop is CASSPTGSQETQYF. The CDR3 DNA sequence: TGTGCCAGTAGTCCGACAGGGTCACAAGAGACCCAGTACTTC.

The rearrangement uses TRBV28 and TRBJ2-7; the match to TRBD2 covers 8 bases. Germline V gene lookup returns CDR1 MDHEN and CDR2 SYDVKM. V dropped 8 bases and J dropped 5; count of bases not matched to a gene: 23. The CDR3 loop spans 18 amino acids. CDR3 DNA sequence: TGTGCCAGCCGCTGGGGATTAGCGGGATATGGGGAGGGCAACGAGCAGTACTTC. This codes for CASRWGLAGYGEGNEQYF.

This chain uses TRBV11-3 with TRBJ1-1; no clear D gene. CDR1 is SGHNT, CDR2 YENEEA, per germline. The CDR3 runs 13 residues. V lost 5 bases and J lost 0, with 7 bases in between. CDR3 region: CASSLIMNTEAFF. In nucleotides, the CDR3 is TGTGCCAGCAGCCTAATAATGAACACTGAAGCTTTCTTT.

This rearrangement joins TRBV5-1 to TRBJ2-7; 7 bases fit TRBD1. Trimming removed 0 bases from V and 7 bases from J; junction bases left unmatched: 1. Germline loops: CDR1 SGHRS, CDR2 YFSETQ. The CDR3 is 12 amino acids. The CDR3: CASSLETGEQYF. As DNA, the CDR3 is TGCGCCAGCAGCTTGGAGACAGGGGAGCAGTACTTC.

Comments on this clone: Within the sample, other DNA sequences also encode this same CDR3. The J gene is TRBJ2-7, the V gene TRBV5-1, with TRBD2 matching 11 bases. Germline V CDR1 and CDR2: SGHRS, YFSETQ. The ends lost 2 bases at V and 4 bases at J; junction bases unmatched: 2. The CDR3 contains 14 residues. CDR3 protein: CASSLTSGSYEQYF. The CDR3 region has the DNA TGCGCCAGCAGCTTAACTAGCGGGAGTTACGAGCAGTACTTC.

Written as DNA, the CDR3 is TGTGCCAGTAGTGCCGACAGCAATGAGCAGTTCTTC. Translating gives CASSADSNEQFF. This chain links TRBV19 with TRBJ2-1; tentatively, D is TRBD1 (5 bases). Trimming removed 5 bases at V and 6 bases at J, with 8 bases between. The CDR3 runs to 12 residues. The V gene's germline CDR1 is LNHDA and CDR2 SQIVND (reference sequence).

The chain combines TRBV28 with TRBJ1-2; tentative D call: TRBD1 (5 bases). The V and J ends lost 1 base and 0 bases respectively, with 9 bases between them. This CDR3 spans 15 amino acids. Per the germline V gene, CDR1 is MDHEN and CDR2 is SYDVKM. CDR3 region: CASSLLGETNYGYTF. The CDR3 DNA reads as TGTGCCAGCAGTTTATTGGGGGAAACTAACTATGGCTACACCTTC.

This chain links TRBV19 with TRBJ1-3; tentative D call: TRBD1 (5 bases). V was cut by 6 bases and J by 0 bases, with 15 bases left in between. The CDR3 has 16 residues. Germline loops: CDR1 LNHDA, CDR2 SQIVND (reference sequence). This CDR3 is CASSPAWGGSGNTIYF. In nucleotides, the CDR3 is TGTGCCAGTAGCCCCGCCTGGGGGGGCTCTGGAAACACCATATATTTT.

This clone was seen at least ten times. The chain employs TRBV6-1 and TRBJ2-7, with D unclear. Trimming pared 1 base from V and 0 bases from J, leaving 13 bases between. This CDR3 spans 16 amino acids. Germline loops: CDR1 MNHNS, CDR2 SASEGT. CDR3 DNA: TGTGCCAGCAGTGAAGATGTTCTGTCGGGCTCCTACGAGCAGTACTTC. Protein product: CASSEDVLSGSYEQYF.

The chain uses TRBV10-3 and TRBJ2-1, with D possibly being TRBD1 or TRBD2 (6 bases each). This CDR3 comprises 15 residues. V lost 3 bases and J lost 3, with 12 bases in between. Germline CDR1 reads ENHRY; CDR2 reads SYGVKD. This CDR3 reads CAISDMGGGYNEQFF. As DNA, the CDR3 is TGTGCCATCAGTGATATGGGGGGCGGCTACAATGAGCAGTTCTTC.

V and J are TRBV28 and TRBJ2-1; perhaps TRBD1 as D (5 bases). In germline, CDR1 is MDHEN, CDR2 SYDVKM. The CDR3 consists of 14 residues. Deletions cut 9 bases from V and 8 bases from J, with 20 bases between. The CDR3 loop reads CAREPHRSGYEQFF. As DNA, the CDR3 is TGTGCCAGAGAACCACACAGGTCGGGCTATGAGCAGTTCTTC.

The chain is built from TRBV7-9 and TRBJ2-1; TRBD1 agrees at 7 bases. From germline, CDR1 is SEHNR and CDR2 FQNEAQ (reference sequence). CDR3 length: 15 residues. With 5 bases clipped from V and 4 bases from J, the junction kept 8 bases outside the gene matches. The CDR3 nucleotides are TGTGCCAGCAGCCCAACAGGGGAACGGTACAATGAGCAGTTCTTC. As protein: CASSPTGERYNEQFF.

The gene calls are TRBV5-1 and TRBJ2-1, with D possibly TRBD1 on 5 matching bases. CDR1 SGHRS and CDR2 YFSETQ come from the germline V gene. The CDR3 totals 15 residues. Trimming took 3 bases from V and 7 from J, leaving 17 bases between them. CDR3 nucleotide sequence: TGCGCCAGCAGCTCAGGAGACAGATTTTGGAATGAGCAGTTCTTC. It yields the protein CASSSGDRFWNEQFF.

The chain couples TRBV14 to TRBJ1-2, with D perhaps TRBD1 (6 bases). V lost 6 bases and J 8 bases, leaving 16 bases between the germline ends. The CDR3 has 13 amino acids. The germline V gene has CDR1 SGHDN and CDR2 FVKESK. The CDR3 nucleotides read TGTGCCAGCAGGGGCAGGGGCTTCGGCGGCTACACCTTC. Translated: CASRGRGFGGYTF.

Remarks on this clone: A far larger clone is off by one base, so a read error is likely. The chain recombines TRBV5-4 with TRBJ1-2; D gene ambiguous. The germline V and J ends were trimmed by 4 bases and 6 bases, with 16 bases remaining between them. The germline CDR1 and CDR2 sequences are SGHNT and YYREEE (reference sequence). The CDR3 totals 14 residues. The CDR3 bases are TGTGCCAGCAGCCCGTTGGAATCCGGTCATGGCTACACCTTC. It encodes CASSPLESGHGYTF.

This clone came up a few times. The chain uses TRBV7-2 and TRBJ2-1; possibly TRBD2 for D (5 bases). CDR3 length: 14 residues. CDR1 and CDR2 (germline): SGHTA, FQGNSA. Trimming took off 2 bases at V and 9 bases at J, with 14 bases between the two ends. The CDR3 nucleotides read TGTGCCAGCAGCTTACGGGTGGGGAGCACTGAGCAGTTCTTC. As protein: CASSLRVGSTEQFF.

About this clone: A far larger clone is off by one base, so a read error is likely. V is TRBV9 and J is TRBJ2-7, with 14 nucleotides matching TRBD2. Germline CDR1 SGDLS, CDR2 YYNGEE. The CDR3 length is 17 residues. Trimming took 4 bases from V and 0 from J; bases not matched to a gene: 6. CDR3 sequence: CASSIGTSGSSSYEQYF. The CDR3 nucleotides read TGTGCCAGCAGCATAGGGACTAGCGGGAGTAGCTCCTACGAGCAGTACTTC.

This chain uses TRBV9 with TRBJ2-3; 7 nucleotides match TRBD1. CDR3 length: 16 residues. With V trimmed by 4 bases and J by 1 base, 9 bases remained unmatched. The germline gives CDR1 SGDLS, CDR2 YYNGEE. Here the CDR3 reads CASSRPRQGGTDTQYF. CDR3 nucleotides: TGTGCCAGCAGCCGACCCAGACAGGGAGGCACAGATACGCAGTATTTT.

The chain has TRBV12-5 and TRBJ1-5, with unresolved D. This CDR3 has 13 amino acids. V lost 0 bases and J 5 bases, leaving 5 bases between the germline ends. Per germline, CDR1 LGHNT and CDR2 FRNRAP. CDR3 sequence reads: CASGLVPHQPQHF. CDR3 DNA: TGTGCTAGTGGTTTGGTACCGCATCAGCCCCAGCATTTT.

This chain uses TRBV9 with TRBJ2-7, with 11 bases aligning to TRBD1. Germline lookup yields CDR1 SGDLS and CDR2 YYNGEE. This CDR3 is 16 amino acids long. The V gene end was trimmed by 3 bases and the J gene end by 3 bases; junction bases not matched to a gene: 8. CDR3 in amino acids: CASSADRGRLIYEQYF. In nucleotides, the CDR3 is TGTGCCAGCAGCGCGGACAGGGGGCGTCTTATCTACGAGCAGTACTTC.

This clone was observed a single time. V usage is TRBV7-2 and J usage is TRBJ2-2; D possibly corresponds to TRBD2 (6 bases). The CDR3 is 15 residues long. Trimming shortened V by 3 bases and J by 3 bases, and 11 bases separated the two germline ends. Germline CDR1 and CDR2: SGHTA and FQGNSA. The CDR3 nucleotides read TGTGCCAGCAGCTTGTCGGGCGGGGACACCGGGGAGCTGTTTTTT. It translates to CASSLSGGDTGELFF.

The CDR3 reads CASGIRDRQNIQYF. Here the CDR3 DNA reads TGTGCCAGCGGAATCCGGGACAGACAAAACATTCAGTACTTC. The rearrangement uses TRBV28 and TRBJ2-4, with 7 bases fitting TRBD1. The CDR3 extends over 14 amino acids. Germline V CDR1 and CDR2: MDHEN, SYDVKM. V lost 8 bases and J lost 5; bases outside the gene matches: 9.

The rearrangement joins TRBV6-4 to TRBJ2-3; TRBD1 might be the D (6 bases). Trimming stripped 2 bases from V and 3 bases from J, with 15 bases between. Germline V gene lookup returns CDR1 MRHNA and CDR2 SNTAGT. The CDR3 has 16 residues. Here the CDR3 reads CASSDSAGAATDTQYF. CDR3 DNA sequence: TGTGCCAGCAGTGACAGCGCAGGGGCAGCGACAGATACGCAGTATTTT.

The chain is built from TRBV7-9 and TRBJ1-2, with D maybe TRBD1 (5 bases). V gave up 5 bases and J gave up 3 bases, with 10 bases separating them. CDR1 is SEHNR, CDR2 FQNEAQ, per germline (reference sequence). The CDR3 has 13 amino acids. The CDR3 DNA reads TGTGCCAGCAGCGGGGGTTGGGACTATGGCTACACCTTC. This codes for CASSGGWDYGYTF.

Points on this clone: With a much larger clone just one base away, this may be a read error. V gene TRBV7-9 combines with J gene TRBJ2-1; D not certain. V was shortened by 1 base and J by 0 bases, with 4 bases between the two germline ends. Germline CDR1 is SEHNR and CDR2 is FQNEAQ (reference sequence). The CDR3 consists of 14 residues. CDR3 protein: CASSLGGSYNEQFF. The CDR3, as DNA: TGTGCCAGCAGCTTAGGGGGCTCCTACAATGAGCAGTTCTTC.

J is TRBJ2-7 and V is TRBV7-9; 11 bases map to TRBD2. Germline V lookup: CDR1 SEHNR, CDR2 FQNEAQ (reference sequence). The CDR3 consists of 19 residues. Trimming took 5 bases from V and 1 from J; bases not matched to a gene: 16. CDR3 coding DNA: TGTGCCAGCAGCCCCAAAGGGACTAGCGGAACCTGGGCTTCCTACGAGCAGTACTTC. Translation gives CASSPKGTSGTWASYEQYF.

V and J are TRBV6-4 and TRBJ2-7, with 12 bases fitting TRBD2. The length of the CDR3 is 15 residues. V lost 6 bases and J lost 6; bases outside the gene matches: 9. CDR1 MRHNA and CDR2 SNTAGT come from the germline V gene. CDR3 nucleotides: TGTGCCAGCAGGGCTTGGGCTAGCGGGAGGGGCGAGCAGTACTTC. This encodes CASRAWASGRGEQYF.

The chain recombines TRBV10-3 with TRBJ1-6; 12 bases fit TRBD1. From germline, CDR1 is ENHRY and CDR2 SYGVKD. V gave up 0 bases and J gave up 7 bases; unmatched junction bases: 1. This CDR3 contains 16 residues. CDR3 in amino acids: CAISESGQGANSPLHF. The CDR3 DNA reads TGTGCCATCAGTGAGTCGGGACAGGGGGCAAATTCACCCCTCCACTTT.